This passage covers 5 T cell receptor beta chains from one sample sequenced in a study of Graves' ophthalmopathy and Graves' hyperthyroidism. Amplified material comprised TCR beta CDR3 regions derived from RNA transcripts. HTBI primers served in a first-round RT-PCR, which a second-round multiplex PCR followed. TCRdb itself ran the multiplex PCR reads through MiXCR, one entry per CDR3 protein. The sample records 200,000 to 250,000 distinct CDR3 sequences, roughly 50% being singletons. Material: peripheral blood. These receptors were taken from an adult man with Graves' ophthalmopathy.

The sample holds a few counts of this clonotype. V and J are TRBV2 and TRBJ2-2, with 15 bases matching TRBD2. Germline values: CDR1 SNHLY, CDR2 FYNNEI. V trimming: 2 bases; J trimming: 6 bases; junction bases outside the gene matches: 1. CDR3 length: 16 residues. The CDR3 spells CASSERTSGGAGELFF. As DNA, the CDR3 is TGTGCCAGCAGTGAAAGGACTAGCGGGGGGGCCGGGGAGCTGTTTTTT.

This clonotype was detected only a few times. The chain combines TRBV7-2 with TRBJ1-1; D perhaps matches TRBD1 (6 bases). Germline V gene lookup returns CDR1 SGHTA and CDR2 FQGNSA. V was trimmed by 2 bases and J by 4 bases, leaving 14 bases between them. CDR3 length: 15 amino acids. The CDR3 spells CASSLSGERITEAFF. CDR3 nucleotides: TGTGCCAGCAGCTTATCAGGGGAACGAATCACTGAAGCTTTCTTT.

This clonotype has just a few counts. V usage is TRBV7-8 and J usage is TRBJ2-7, with D perhaps TRBD2 (5 bases). The germline CDR1 and CDR2 sequences are SGHVS and FQNEAQ. The CDR3 totals 13 residues. Trimming left V 5 bases short and J 6 bases short, with 14 bases between. In DNA, the CDR3 is TGTGCCAGCAGCGCCCAGCCTGGGAGCGAGCAGTACTTC. It is translated as CASSAQPGSEQYF.

V gene TRBV20-1 combines with J gene TRBJ2-7; TRBD2 might be the D (6 bases). Germline CDR1 is DFQATT and CDR2 is SNEGSKA (reference sequence). CDR3 length: 14 residues. Deletions cut 5 bases from V and 3 bases from J, with 17 bases between. The CDR3 loop is CSAGKEVGGYEQYF. CDR3 bases: TGCAGTGCTGGAAAAGAGGTCGGGGGCTACGAGCAGTACTTC.

The V and J genes are TRBV6-5 and TRBJ1-3; D is unresolved. From germline, CDR1 is MNHEY and CDR2 SVGAGI. This CDR3 is 14 amino acids long. Trimming took 5 bases from V and 0 from J, leaving 8 bases between them. CDR3 sequence: CASSLTNSGNTIYF. CDR3 nucleotide sequence: TGTGCCAGCAGTCTCACGAACTCTGGAAACACCATATATTTT.